The TCR beta chain described here comes from a study of T-cell memory formation after mild COVID-19. Looking at the study overall: TCR clusters largely stayed donor specific.

Worth noting for this clonotype: Its antigen is as yet unknown.

Germline V lookup: CDR1 KGHDR, CDR2 SFDVKD. Trimming at V came to 5 bases and at J to 4 bases, leaving 9 bases not matched to a gene. The CDR3 is 17 amino acids. 5'RACE with constant-segment primers built TCRalpha and TCRbeta cDNA libraries with UMIs. TCRdb recomputed calls from the 5' RACE reads with MiXCR, one row per CDR3 protein. The sample shows almost 250,000 distinct CDR3 sequences, less than 20% of them seen only once. General study results and limits: Day 15 to 85 contracting clones showed balanced CD4/CD8; day 15 to 37 expanders favored CD4+.

Sample: PBMCs or a T cell subset sorted from them (not recorded which). This chain connects TRBV24-1 to TRBJ2-5, with 13 nucleotides matching TRBD2. The clonotype was recovered from an adult woman who had mild COVID-19 (a few samples of this study predate the infection). Cell type and time point are not known. The CDR3 loop reads CATSGHGLAGVSETQYF. For the CDR3, the DNA is TGTGCCACCAGTGGTCACGGACTAGCGGGAGTTTCAGAGACCCAGTACTTC.